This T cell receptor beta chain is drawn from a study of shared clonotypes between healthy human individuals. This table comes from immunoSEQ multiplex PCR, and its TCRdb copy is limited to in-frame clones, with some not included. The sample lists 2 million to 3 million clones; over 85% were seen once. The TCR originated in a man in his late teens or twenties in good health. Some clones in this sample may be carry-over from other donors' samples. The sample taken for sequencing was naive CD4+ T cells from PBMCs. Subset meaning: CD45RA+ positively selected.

The CDR3 DNA is TGTGCCAGCAGTGAAGGATCCCGGGGTATCCGAGAGACCCAGTACTTC. Protein product: CASSEGSRGIRETQYF. The V gene is TRBV6-1, the J gene TRBJ2-5; TRBD2 might be the D (5 bases). CDR3 size: 16 residues. In germline, CDR1 is MNHNS, CDR2 SASEGT. Trimming cost V 1 base and J 4 bases, with 16 bases left between them.